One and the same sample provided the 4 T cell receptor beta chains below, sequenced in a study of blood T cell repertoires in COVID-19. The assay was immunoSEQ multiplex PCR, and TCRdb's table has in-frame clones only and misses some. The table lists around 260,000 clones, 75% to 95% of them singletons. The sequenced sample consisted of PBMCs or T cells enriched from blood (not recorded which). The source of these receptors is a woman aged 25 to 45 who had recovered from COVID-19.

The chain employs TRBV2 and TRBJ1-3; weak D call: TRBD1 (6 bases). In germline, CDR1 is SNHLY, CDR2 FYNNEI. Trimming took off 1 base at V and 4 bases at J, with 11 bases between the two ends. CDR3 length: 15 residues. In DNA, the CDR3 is TGTGCCAGCAGTGAAGAGTCGACAGGCGGAAACACCATATATTTT. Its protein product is CASSEESTGGNTIYF.

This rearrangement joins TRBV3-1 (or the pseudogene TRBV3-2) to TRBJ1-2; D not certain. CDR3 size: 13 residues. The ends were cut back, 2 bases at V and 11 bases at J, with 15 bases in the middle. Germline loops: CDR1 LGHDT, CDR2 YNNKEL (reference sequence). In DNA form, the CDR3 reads TGTGCCAGCAGCCAAAGCCCGGCCCCGGGGTACACCTTC. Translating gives CASSQSPAPGYTF.

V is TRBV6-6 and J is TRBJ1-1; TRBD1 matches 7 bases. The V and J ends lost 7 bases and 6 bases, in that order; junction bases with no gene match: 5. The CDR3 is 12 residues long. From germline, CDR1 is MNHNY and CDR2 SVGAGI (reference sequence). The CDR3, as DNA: TGTGCCAGCACCAGACAGGGTCCTGAAGCTTTCTTT. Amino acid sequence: CASTRQGPEAFF.

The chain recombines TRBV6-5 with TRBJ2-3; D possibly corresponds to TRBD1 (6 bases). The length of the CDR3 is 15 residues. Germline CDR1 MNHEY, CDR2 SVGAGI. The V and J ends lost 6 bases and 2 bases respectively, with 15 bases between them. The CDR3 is CASRRKGDNTDTQYF. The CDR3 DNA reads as TGTGCCAGCAGGAGAAAGGGGGATAACACAGATACGCAGTATTTT.